The 5 T cell receptor beta chains below were found in one sample sequenced in a study of neurological immune-mediated disorders. TCRdb independently ran MiXCR on the 5' RACE reads; one entry per CDR3 protein. This table holds around 46,000 distinct CDR3 sequences, under 2% found once. The sequenced sample was PBMCs. These receptors all stem from a woman in her 40s with multiple sclerosis.

This clonotype was detected ten times or more. The chain uses TRBV7-2 and TRBJ2-7, with 11 bases identical to TRBD2. The V gene's germline CDR1 is SGHTA and CDR2 FQGNSA. Trimming removed 3 bases from V and 7 bases from J; junction bases left unmatched: 5. The CDR3 is 14 residues long. The CDR3 DNA reads TGTGCCAGCAGCTTTAGCGGGGGGGCAGGAGAGCAGTACTTC. It specifies CASSFSGGAGEQYF.

This clonotype was recorded many times. The chain is built from TRBV7-9 and TRBJ1-1; possible D gene TRBD1, 6 bases. Germline V CDR1 and CDR2: SEHNR, FQNEAQ (reference sequence). The CDR3 is made up of 16 amino acids. Trimming stripped 7 bases from V and 1 base from J, with 19 bases between. CDR3 in amino acids: CASTPLWGRGNTEAFF. The CDR3 DNA sequence: TGTGCCAGCACCCCGTTATGGGGCAGGGGGAACACTGAAGCTTTCTTT. The variable domain in full, completed from reference TRBV7-9 and TRBJ1-1, reads DTGVSQNPRHKITKRGQNVTFRCDPISEHNRLYWYRQTLGQGPEFLTYFQNEAQLEKSRLLSDRFSAERPKGSFSTLEIQRTEQGDSAMYLCASTPLWGRGNTEAFFGQGTRLTVV.

This clonotype appeared many times. The chain combines TRBV25-1 with TRBJ1-4; D is unresolved. Per the germline V gene, CDR1 is MGHDK and CDR2 is SYGVNS. Trimming pared 8 bases from V and 4 bases from J, leaving 11 bases between. The CDR3 consists of 13 residues. CDR3 residues: CASGVYGNEKLFF. As DNA, the CDR3 is TGTGCCAGCGGGGTCTACGGTAATGAAAAACTGTTTTTT.

The CDR3 DNA is TGTGCCAGCAGCTTGTGGGGAGCCAATCAGCCCCAGCATTTT. Amino acids: CASSLWGANQPQHF. The chain uses TRBV7-8 and TRBJ1-5; no clear D gene. Germline V lookup: CDR1 SGHVS, CDR2 FQNEAQ. V gave up 3 bases and J gave up 3 bases, with 9 bases separating them. This CDR3 has 14 amino acids. Complete variable domain (other parts from reference TRBV7-8 and TRBJ1-5): GAGVSQSPRYKVAKRGQDVALRCDPISGHVSLFWYQQALGQGPEFLTYFQNEAQLDKSGLPSDRFFAERPEGSVSTLKIQRTQQEDSAVYLCASSLWGANQPQHFGDGTRLSIL.

This clonotype was seen repeatedly, ten times or more. The V call is TRBV9, the J call TRBJ2-3; 10 bases are a match to TRBD2. Losses at the gene ends were 0 bases for V and 5 bases for J; bases not matched to a gene: 15. The CDR3 loop spans 19 amino acids. Germline values: CDR1 SGDLS, CDR2 YYNGEE. The CDR3 spells CASSVGASGGHGVGDTQYF. CDR3 DNA: TGTGCCAGCAGCGTAGGGGCTAGCGGGGGCCACGGGGTCGGAGATACGCAGTATTTT.